Here is one TCR beta chain with its context. The germline CDR1 and CDR2 sequences are LGHNA and YNFKEQ. V lost 0 bases and J lost 4; bases outside the gene matches: 11. The CDR3 sequence is 18 residues long. The data were taken from a study of blood T cell repertoires in COVID-19. Study context: Both acute and convalescent COVID-19 samples were obtained from the United States, Italy and Spain. T cells, B-cell-depleted T cells, or PBMCs provided the cDNA or gDNA that served as material.

In the original workflow: The assay estimated nucleated cells by amplifying reference gene primers. Repertoires were generated with immunoSEQ multiplex PCR, while TCRdb's copy carries only in-frame clones and drops some. The V and J calls and clone size are taken from that table; D and trimming were inferred from the DNA. The data hold around 68,000 clones, with less than 90% observed a single time. The clonotype was recovered from a man older than 75 with acute or convalescent COVID-19. The J gene is TRBJ1-2, the V gene TRBV4-2; TRBD1 matches at 10 bases. Input material: peripheral blood. The CDR3 reads CASSQDRTGGTSGYGYTF. For the CDR3, the DNA is TGTGCCAGCAGCCAAGATAGGACAGGGGGAACATCTGGCTATGGCTACACCTTC.